One and the same sample provided the 26 T cell receptor beta chains below, sequenced in a study of OX40 agonist ivuxolimab in advanced cancers. Profiled with immunoSEQ multiplex PCR; TCRdb holds only in-frame clones, not every one. This sample carries approximately 59,000 clones, 85% of them seen once, and the ten largest clones take about 3.5%. The specimen comprised CD4+ or CD8+ T cells sorted from blood, sampled in a trial of the OX40 agonist ivuxolimab. The receptors stem from an adult with an advanced solid tumor such as melanoma, head and neck, liver or kidney cancer.

As to this clone: This sample includes further DNA sequences coding for the same CDR3. The chain joins TRBV11-1 to TRBJ2-3; D not resolved. CDR1 is SGHAT, CDR2 FQDESV, per germline (reference sequence). Trimming pared 5 bases from V and 5 bases from J, leaving 8 bases between. This CDR3 spans 12 amino acids. This CDR3 reads CASSPRLDTQYF. In nucleotides, the CDR3 is TGTGCCAGCAGCCCGCGATTAGATACGCAGTATTTT.

The V call is TRBV6-1, the J call TRBJ1-5; D is uncertain. Trimming left V 5 bases short and J 3 bases short, with 14 bases between. The CDR3 totals 15 residues. The germline gives CDR1 MNHNS, CDR2 SASEGT. CDR3 sequence: CASSIGWGLNQPQHF. The DNA of the CDR3 is TGTGCCAGCAGTATCGGGTGGGGTCTCAATCAGCCCCAGCATTTT.

The chain uses TRBV9 and TRBJ2-1; D gene ambiguous. V was trimmed by 4 bases and J by 7 bases, leaving 12 bases between them. This CDR3 contains 13 residues. Germline lookup yields CDR1 SGDLS and CDR2 YYNGEE. The CDR3 region has the DNA TGTGCCAGCAGCCCCCCGCGTAATAATGAGCAGTTCTTC. It specifies CASSPPRNNEQFF. The full variable domain, rest sourced from reference TRBV9 and TRBJ2-1, is DSGVTQTPKHLITATGQRVTLRCSPRSGDLSVYWYQQSLDQGLQFLIQYYNGEERAKGNILERFSAQQFPDLHSELNLSSLELGDSALYFCASSPPRNNEQFFGPGTRLTVL.

V and J are TRBV18 and TRBJ2-2, with D maybe TRBD2 (6 bases). CDR1 and CDR2 (germline): KGHSH, LQKENI. Deletions cut 3 bases from V and 0 bases from J, with 14 bases between. The CDR3 sequence is 17 residues long. In DNA, the CDR3 is TGTGCCAGCTCACCCCTCGCGGGATCGACGAACACCGGGGAGCTGTTTTTT. Amino acids: CASSPLAGSTNTGELFF. The entire variable domain, with the rest obtained from reference TRBV18 and TRBJ2-2, is as follows: NAGVMQNPRHLVRRRGQEARLRCSPMKGHSHVYWYRQLPEEGLKFMVYLQKENIIDESGMPKERFSAEFPKEGPSILRIQQVVRGDSAAYFCASSPLAGSTNTGELFFGEGSRLTVL.

V and J are TRBV19 and TRBJ1-4; D gene ambiguous. CDR1 is LNHDA, CDR2 SQIVND, per germline (reference sequence). CDR3 length: 13 residues. The V gene lost 5 bases and the J gene lost 8 bases, with 12 bases spanning the gap. The CDR3: CASSPGLAEKLFF. CDR3 nucleotides: TGTGCCAGTAGTCCAGGTCTCGCAGAAAAACTGTTTTTT.

The rearrangement uses TRBV29-1 and TRBJ2-7; D may correspond to TRBD1 or TRBD2 (6 bases each). The CDR3 contains 15 residues. V was clipped by 7 bases and J by 0 bases, with 19 bases between them. Germline V gene sequence: CDR1 SQVTM, CDR2 ANQGSEA. The CDR3, as DNA: TGCAGCGCGGGGGCCCGAAGCCTCAGCTCCTACGAGCAGTACTTC. It is translated as CSAGARSLSSYEQYF.

The rearrangement uses TRBV5-6 and TRBJ2-7, with D maybe TRBD2 (6 bases). Germline V gene data show CDR1 as SGHDT and CDR2 as YYEEEE. The V gene lost 0 bases and the J gene lost 6 bases, with 10 bases spanning the gap. This CDR3 is built from 13 residues. CDR3 bases: TGTGCCAGCAGCTTGGAGGCGGGGACCGAGCAGTACTTC. Residues: CASSLEAGTEQYF.

The chain is built from TRBV28 and TRBJ1-1; weak D call: TRBD1 (6 bases). V lost 6 bases and J lost 1, with 18 bases in between. There are 16 residues in the CDR3. Germline values: CDR1 MDHEN, CDR2 SYDVKM. The CDR3 DNA reads TGTGCCAGCAGAATCACAGGGTTATCGGGGAACACTGAAGCTTTCTTT. Translating it yields CASRITGLSGNTEAFF.

V usage is TRBV18 and J usage is TRBJ2-7, with D perhaps TRBD1 (5 bases). The germline V gene encodes CDR1 KGHSH and CDR2 LQKENI. Trimming left V 6 bases short and J 2 bases short, with 14 bases between. This CDR3 contains 14 residues. DNA of the CDR3: TGTGCCAGCTCCCCAGGGCTCTCAGCCTACGAGCAGTACTTC. This codes for CASSPGLSAYEQYF. Full variable domain (remainder filled in from reference TRBV18 and TRBJ2-7): NAGVMQNPRHLVRRRGQEARLRCSPMKGHSHVYWYRQLPEEGLKFMVYLQKENIIDESGMPKERFSAEFPKEGPSILRIQQVVRGDSAAYFCASSPGLSAYEQYFGPGTRLTVT.

The chain links TRBV7-3 to TRBJ1-1, with a possible D match to TRBD1 (5 bases). The CDR3 runs 15 residues. Per the germline V gene, CDR1 is SGHTA and CDR2 is FQGTGA. V lost 2 bases, J lost 0 bases, and 10 bases lay in between. The CDR3 DNA follows: TGTGCCAGCAGCTTATTGCCGGACATGAACACTGAAGCTTTCTTT. Encoded protein: CASSLLPDMNTEAFF.

This clone was seen a handful of times. The CDR3 protein is CASSARSVFFKETQYF. The DNA of the CDR3 is TGTGCCAGCAGCGCCCGGTCGGTGTTCTTTAAAGAGACCCAGTACTTC. The chain uses TRBV21-1 and TRBJ2-5; TRBD2, the table's D call, was not compared with the DNA. TRBV21-1 is termed a pseudogene. The CDR3 covers 16 residues.

This clone was seen only once. The rearrangement links TRBV6-6 to TRBJ1-1; 8 bases are a match to TRBD1. This CDR3 has 14 residues. CDR1 is MNHNY and CDR2 is SVGAGI in the germline V gene (reference sequence). With V trimmed by 6 bases and J by 4 bases, 7 bases remained unmatched. The CDR3 sequence is CASRDRGGGTEAFF. The CDR3 DNA follows: TGTGCCAGCAGAGACAGGGGCGGGGGCACTGAAGCTTTCTTT.

The V and J genes are TRBV30 and TRBJ1-6; tentative D call: TRBD1 (6 bases). CDR1 and CDR2 (germline): GTSNPN, SVGIG (reference sequence). The CDR3 runs to 17 residues. Trimming shortened V by 4 bases and J by 9 bases, and 25 bases separated the two germline ends. CDR3 sequence (DNA): TGTGCCTGGACACCGGCCTTACAGGGAGGGTACAGTTCACCCCTCCACTTT. This codes for CAWTPALQGGYSSPLHF.

The V and J genes are TRBV7-9 and TRBJ2-1; no clear D. V shed 7 bases and J shed 9 bases, with 16 bases lying between them. Germline lookup yields CDR1 SEHNR and CDR2 FQNEAQ (reference sequence). This CDR3 region has 13 residues. The CDR3 region has the DNA TGTGCCAGCAAGGAGAGTCAGTACGGTGAGCAGTTCTTC. Translated: CASKESQYGEQFF.

The chain joins TRBV28 to TRBJ2-1; 16 nucleotides line up with TRBD2. With V trimmed by 5 bases and J by 12 bases, 7 bases remained unmatched. Germline-derived CDR1 and CDR2 are MDHEN and SYDVKM. The CDR3 spans 15 residues. As DNA, the CDR3 is TGTGCCAGCAGTCTGGGACTAGCGGGAGGGCAGGGGCAGTTCTTC. Translating it yields CASSLGLAGGQGQFF.

The chain couples TRBV7-9 to TRBJ1-1, with D perhaps matching TRBD1 (5 bases). V lost 7 bases and J lost 5, with 14 bases in between. Germline V lookup: CDR1 SEHNR, CDR2 FQNEAQ (reference sequence). CDR3 length equals 13 residues. The CDR3 sequence: CASNSGGVTEAFF. The CDR3 nucleotides are TGTGCCAGCAACTCCGGGGGGGTAACTGAAGCTTTCTTT.

This rearrangement joins TRBV5-6 to TRBJ2-1; the D gene is possibly TRBD1 (5 bases). The germline V and J ends were trimmed by 4 bases and 4 bases, with 15 bases remaining between them. Germline lookup yields CDR1 SGHDT and CDR2 YYEEEE. The CDR3 length is 15 residues. The DNA of the CDR3 is TGTGCCAGCAGCCCCTTCCCTGACAGTTACAATGAGCAGTTCTTC. Protein: CASSPFPDSYNEQFF.

The V and J genes are TRBV19 and TRBJ1-5, with 8 positions matching TRBD1. The CDR3 sequence is 12 residues long. The V gene end was trimmed by 7 bases and the J gene end by 5 bases; junction bases not matched to a gene: 1. Germline-derived CDR1 and CDR2 are LNHDA and SQIVND (reference sequence). The CDR3 region has the DNA TGTGCCAGTATGACAGGGGATCAGCCCCAGCATTTT. This sequence encodes CASMTGDQPQHF.

The CDR3 DNA reads TGTGCCAGTAGCGAAGACCCCCGGAGCTCCTACAATGAGCAGTTCTTC. It specifies CASSEDPRSSYNEQFF. The genes are TRBV19 and TRBJ2-1; unclear D gene. CDR3 length equals 16 residues. The germline gives CDR1 LNHDA, CDR2 SQIVND (reference sequence). Between the trimmed V and J ends, which lost 6 bases and 0 bases, there was a span of 15 bases.

V usage is TRBV19 and J usage is TRBJ1-1; D ambiguous. CDR1 is LNHDA and CDR2 is SQIVND in the germline V gene (reference sequence). This CDR3 comprises 13 residues. V dropped 3 bases and J dropped 12 bases, with 17 bases sitting between them. This chain's CDR3 is CASSIRPSLRTFF. CDR3 DNA: TGTGCCAGTAGTATTAGACCGAGTCTAAGGACTTTCTTT.

The chain has TRBV2 and TRBJ2-5, with D possibly being TRBD2 (6 bases). Germline CDR1 and CDR2: SNHLY and FYNNEI. The CDR3 has 15 amino acids. V lost 7 bases to trimming and J lost 0 bases, with 15 bases between them. The CDR3 sequence is CASKRRVWDQETQYF. CDR3 bases: TGTGCCAGCAAGCGGAGGGTTTGGGACCAAGAGACCCAGTACTTC.

This chain joins TRBV6-4 and TRBJ2-1; TRBD2 is a possible D gene (6 bases). The V gene's germline CDR1 is MRHNA and CDR2 SNTAGT. CDR3 length: 13 amino acids. Between the trimmed V and J ends, which lost 6 bases and 6 bases, there was a span of 12 bases. The CDR3 loop reads CASRGRESNEQFF. CDR3 in DNA: TGTGCCAGCAGGGGACGGGAGAGCAATGAGCAGTTCTTC.

This clone is labeled as medium-sized. J is TRBJ2-7 and V is TRBV28, with D perhaps TRBD1 or TRBD2 (5 bases each). CDR1 is MDHEN and CDR2 is SYDVKM in the germline V gene. This CDR3 is 16 amino acids long. Between the trimmed V and J ends, which lost 4 bases and 4 bases, there was a span of 20 bases. The CDR3 region has the DNA TGTGCCAGCAGTTGGTCGATAGGGACGGGACCTTACGAGCAGTACTTC. Its translation: CASSWSIGTGPYEQYF.

The chain links TRBV6-5 to TRBJ2-4, with D uncertain. V dropped 2 bases and J dropped 6 bases, with 2 bases sitting between them. Germline CDR1 MNHEY, CDR2 SVGAGI. The CDR3 covers 11 residues. The CDR3 reads CASSYLNIQYF. The CDR3 coding sequence is TGTGCCAGCAGTTACCTAAACATTCAGTACTTC.

The chain joins TRBV5-1 to TRBJ2-1; unclear D gene. Trimming left V 4 bases short and J 3 bases short, with 20 bases between. The CDR3 contains 17 residues. Germline V gene data show CDR1 as SGHRS and CDR2 as YFSETQ. In DNA form, the CDR3 reads TGCGCCAGCAGCCCTACGGGTCGAGGCCTCGACTACAATGAGCAGTTCTTC. Translation: CASSPTGRGLDYNEQFF.

The chain links TRBV28 to TRBJ1-5; perhaps TRBD1 as D (6 bases). Deletions cut 6 bases from V and 7 bases from J, with 13 bases between. Germline-derived CDR1 and CDR2 are MDHEN and SYDVKM. The CDR3 sequence is 13 residues long. In DNA, the CDR3 is TGTGCCAGCAGAGAACAGGGTCGGCAGCCCCAGCATTTT. Its translation: CASREQGRQPQHF.